A single sample gave rise to the 20 T cell receptor beta chains below, sequenced in a study of blood T cell repertoires in COVID-19. Data came from immunoSEQ multiplex PCR; TCRdb stores just in-frame clones and leaves some out. The sample lists hundreds of thousands of clones; 79% were seen once. The source material was peripheral blood. These receptors were obtained from a woman aged 35 to 49 with active or convalescent COVID-19.

The chain couples TRBV12-3 or TRBV12-4 to TRBJ2-7; D gene uncertain. The V gene lost 3 bases and the J gene lost 5 bases, with 5 bases spanning the gap. This CDR3 region has 11 residues. The CDR3, as DNA: TGTGCCAGCAGTTTTTCAAACGAGCAGTACTTC. Its translation: CASSFSNEQYF.

This clone has a handful of counts. CDR3 bases: TGTGCCAGCAGCCAGACAGGGGGCTTGGGGCGGCCCCAGCATTTT. Its protein is CASSQTGGLGRPQHF. The chain combines TRBV3-1 (or the pseudogene TRBV3-2) with TRBJ1-5; 10 bases are shared with TRBD1. From germline, CDR1 is LGHDT and CDR2 YNNKEL (reference sequence). The CDR3 loop spans 15 amino acids. The V and J ends lost 3 bases and 9 bases, in that order; junction bases with no gene match: 8.

This clone was seen a single time. This chain's CDR3 is CSLRGRGGYNEQFF. In DNA form, the CDR3 reads TGCAGCCTGCGGGGGCGGGGGGGTTATAATGAGCAGTTCTTC. This rearrangement joins TRBV29-1 to TRBJ2-1, with 9 bases aligning to TRBD2. V lost 8 bases to trimming and J lost 7 bases; unmatched junction nucleotides: 12. The CDR3 runs 14 residues. Looked up from germline, CDR1 is SQVTM and CDR2 is ANQGSEA.

The chain couples TRBV28 to TRBJ2-7; a possible D gene is TRBD1 (6 bases). This CDR3 has 13 residues. The germline V and J ends were trimmed by 5 bases and 2 bases, with 10 bases remaining between them. The germline gives CDR1 MDHEN, CDR2 SYDVKM. CDR3 sequence: CASSPRTAYEQYV. The DNA for the CDR3 is TGTGCCAGCAGTCCCCGGACAGCCTACGAGCAGTACGTC.

This chain joins TRBV28 and TRBJ1-2, with 8 bases matching TRBD1. Trimming removed 3 bases from V and 6 bases from J; junction bases left unmatched: 3. CDR1 MDHEN and CDR2 SYDVKM come from the germline V gene. The CDR3 length is 13 residues. Here the CDR3 DNA reads TGTGCCAGCAGTTTGTCGGACAGGGATGGCTACACCTTC. Its protein is CASSLSDRDGYTF.

V and J are TRBV5-4 and TRBJ1-2, with D unresolved. The germline gives CDR1 SGHNT, CDR2 YYREEE (reference sequence). The CDR3 totals 13 residues. V lost 0 bases and J 4 bases, leaving 7 bases between the germline ends. The CDR3 protein is CASSLGESYGYTF. The CDR3 DNA sequence: TGTGCCAGCAGCTTGGGGGAGAGCTATGGCTACACCTTC. Full variable domain (missing parts from reference TRBV5-4 and TRBJ1-2): ETGVTQSPTHLIKTRGQQVTLRCSSQSGHNTVSWYQQALGQGPQFIFQYYREEENGRGNFPPRFSGLQFPNYSSELNVNALELDDSALYLCASSLGESYGYTFGSGTRLTVV.

V gene TRBV2 combines with J gene TRBJ2-1; a weak D match, TRBD1 (6 bases). The CDR3 runs 14 residues. In germline, CDR1 is SNHLY, CDR2 FYNNEI. V lost 2 bases, J lost 5 bases, and 10 bases lay in between. The CDR3 protein is CASSESPGDNEQFF. DNA of the CDR3: TGTGCCAGCAGTGAATCCCCAGGGGACAATGAGCAGTTCTTC. Together with reference TRBV2 and TRBJ2-1, the CDR3 gives the full variable domain: EPEVTQTPSHQVTQMGQEVILRCVPISNHLYFYWYRQILGQKVEFLVSFYNNEISEKSEIFDDQFSVERPDGSNFTLKIRSTKLEDSAMYFCASSESPGDNEQFFGPGTRLTVL.

This clone was seen only once. The CDR3 region is CASSQDVWDRGRGYTF. The CDR3 DNA follows: TGTGCCAGCAGCCAAGATGTATGGGACAGGGGTCGTGGCTACACCTTC. The chain links TRBV3-1 (or the pseudogene TRBV3-2) to TRBJ1-2, with TRBD1 identical over 10 bases. Trimming cost V 0 bases and J 7 bases; bases outside gene matches: 8. This CDR3 is 16 amino acids long. Germline-derived CDR1 and CDR2 are LGHDT and YNNKEL (reference sequence).

V is TRBV11-2 and J is TRBJ2-1, with 9 bases aligning to TRBD1. The germline CDR1 and CDR2 sequences are SGHAT and FQNNGV. Trimming removed 1 base from V and 3 bases from J; junction bases left unmatched: 4. The CDR3 length is 16 residues. The CDR3 sequence: CASSLVGQGNYNEQFF. Here the CDR3 DNA reads TGTGCCAGCAGCTTAGTGGGACAGGGAAACTACAATGAGCAGTTCTTC.

This sequence joins TRBV11-3 and TRBJ1-6; D unresolved. Germline CDR1 reads SGHNT; CDR2 reads YENEEA. Trimming took 1 base from V and 8 from J, leaving 9 bases between them. The CDR3 is 14 amino acids. CDR3 in amino acids: CASSLAGSDSPLHF. The CDR3 nucleotides are TGTGCCAGCAGCTTAGCGGGGTCGGATTCACCCCTCCACTTT. Full variable domain (missing parts from reference TRBV11-3 and TRBJ1-6): EAGVVQSPRYKIIEKKQPVAFWCNPISGHNTLYWYLQNLGQGPELLIRYENEEAVDDSQLPKDRFSAERLKGVDSTLKIQPAELGDSAVYLCASSLAGSDSPLHFGNGTRLTVT.

The J gene is TRBJ2-1, the V gene TRBV10-1, with 8 bases fitting TRBD2. J lost 6 bases, V lost 8 bases, and 21 bases had no gene match. There are 18 residues in the CDR3. Germline V lookup: CDR1 WNHNN, CDR2 SYGVQD (reference sequence). The CDR3 loop reads CASFVTSGGDVQPNEQFF. The CDR3 nucleotides read TGCGCCAGCTTCGTAACTAGCGGCGGGGACGTCCAACCCAATGAGCAGTTCTTC.

This clone appeared once. V gene TRBV6-1 combines with J gene TRBJ1-4, with TRBD1 identical over 7 bases. V dropped 4 bases and J dropped 8; count of bases not matched to a gene: 13. The CDR3 is made up of 16 amino acids. Germline values: CDR1 MNHNS, CDR2 SASEGT. The CDR3 sequence is CASSVVRTGLGEKLFF. The CDR3 DNA sequence: TGTGCCAGCAGTGTAGTCCGGACAGGACTTGGGGAAAAACTGTTTTTT.

The chain links TRBV6-5 to TRBJ1-5; maybe TRBD1 (5 bases). The V end was cut by 2 bases, the J end by 1 base, with 9 bases between. Germline loops: CDR1 MNHEY, CDR2 SVGAGI. The CDR3 contains 15 residues. CDR3 sequence reads: CASSYLRASNQPQHF. CDR3 DNA sequence: TGTGCCAGCAGTTACCTCAGGGCCAGCAATCAGCCCCAGCATTTT.

The chain employs TRBV5-1 and TRBJ2-2; possible D gene TRBD2, 6 bases. CDR3 length: 17 residues. Germline values: CDR1 SGHRS, CDR2 YFSETQ. Trimming pared 0 bases from V and 1 base from J, leaving 13 bases between. The DNA of the CDR3 is TGCGCCAGCAGCTTGGTATCCGGGACTTTGAACACCGGGGAGCTGTTTTTT. It is translated as CASSLVSGTLNTGELFF.

Notes on this clone: The sample holds other DNA sequences that translate to the same CDR3. The chain is built from TRBV7-3 and TRBJ2-2, with 8 positions matching TRBD2. Per germline, CDR1 SGHTA and CDR2 FQGTGA. With 3 bases clipped from V and 0 bases from J, the junction kept 3 bases outside the gene matches. CDR3 length: 16 residues. The CDR3 nucleotides read TGTGCCAGCAGCTTGGCGGGGGGAGCGAACACCGGGGAGCTGTTTTTT. This translates into CASSLAGGANTGELFF.

The chain combines TRBV27 with TRBJ1-5; tentative D call: TRBD1 (6 bases). This CDR3 region has 16 residues. Germline values: CDR1 MNHEY, CDR2 SMNVEV (reference sequence). Trimming left V 4 bases short and J 9 bases short, with 22 bases between. The CDR3 DNA follows: TGTGCCAGCAGTTGGGGAGAAAGGGGGGGTATCTGGCCCCAGCATTTT. This translates into CASSWGERGGIWPQHF.

The CDR3 protein is CASSPVVVGTDTQYF. CDR3 nucleotides: TGCGCCAGCAGCCCAGTCGTGGTGGGCACAGATACGCAGTATTTT. V gene TRBV5-1 combines with J gene TRBJ2-3; D is ambiguous. CDR1 is SGHRS, CDR2 YFSETQ, per germline. The V gene lost 4 bases and the J gene lost 1 base, with 13 bases spanning the gap. This CDR3 spans 15 amino acids.

The chain recombines TRBV2 with TRBJ1-5; D gene uncertain. The V and J ends lost 8 bases and 2 bases respectively, with 13 bases between them. This CDR3 region has 14 residues. The germline gives CDR1 SNHLY, CDR2 FYNNEI. Written as DNA, the CDR3 is TGTGCCAGCCTTGTGGGAGACGGCAATCAGCCCCAGCATTTT. Its protein product is CASLVGDGNQPQHF.

The chain carries TRBV5-1 and TRBJ2-1; 8 nucleotides match TRBD2. Germline V gives CDR1 SGHRS, CDR2 YFSETQ. V shed 4 bases and J 4 bases; nucleotides not matched to a gene: 10. This CDR3 has 16 amino acids. The DNA for the CDR3 is TGCGCCAGCAGCCCGAGACAAGCGGGGGATTACAATGAGCAGTTCTTC. It is translated as CASSPRQAGDYNEQFF.

This clone was counted once. The chain links TRBV5-6 to TRBJ2-2; no firm D call. CDR1 and CDR2 (germline): SGHDT, YYEEEE. This CDR3 comprises 15 residues. V shed 1 base and J shed 9 bases, with 16 bases lying between them. For the CDR3, the DNA is TGTGCCAGCAGCTTGTACAGAATGACGAGCAGGGAGCTGTTTTTT. It codes for CASSLYRMTSRELFF.